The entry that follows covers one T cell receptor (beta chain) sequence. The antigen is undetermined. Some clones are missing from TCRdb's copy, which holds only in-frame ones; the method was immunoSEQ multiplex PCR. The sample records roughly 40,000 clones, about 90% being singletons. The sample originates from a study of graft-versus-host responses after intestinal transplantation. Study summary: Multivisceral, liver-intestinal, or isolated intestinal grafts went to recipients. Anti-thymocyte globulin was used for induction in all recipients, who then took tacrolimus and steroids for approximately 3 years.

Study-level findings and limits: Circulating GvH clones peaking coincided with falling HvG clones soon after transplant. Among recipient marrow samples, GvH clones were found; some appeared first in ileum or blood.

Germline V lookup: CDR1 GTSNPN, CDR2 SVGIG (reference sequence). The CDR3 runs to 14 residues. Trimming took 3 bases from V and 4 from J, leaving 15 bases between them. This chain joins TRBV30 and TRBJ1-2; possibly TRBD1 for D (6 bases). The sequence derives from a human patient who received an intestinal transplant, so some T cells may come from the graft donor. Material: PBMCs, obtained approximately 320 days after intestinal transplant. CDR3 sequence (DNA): TGTGCCTGGAGCTCCACAGGGCTCGCCTATGGCTACACCTTC. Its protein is CAWSSTGLAYGYTF.